The 21 T cell receptor beta chains in this list originate from one sample, sequenced in a study of Ad26.COV2.S vaccination and SARS-CoV-2 variants. Sample treatment: 19 received Ad26.COV2.S at low or high dose, single or two shots; several received placebo; per-sample allocation not given. Material that was analyzed had been drawn on day 63 after the first vaccine or placebo injection. Using immunoSEQ multiplex PCR, the repertoire was profiled, and TCRdb retains in-frame clones only, with some absent. Among a few hundred thousand clones listed, 70% to 90% were seen once. Here the sequenced sample was peripheral blood, taken in a trial of Ad26.COV2.S vaccine versus placebo. These TCRs come from a person aged 18-65 years who received the Ad26.COV2.S COVID-19 vaccine or a placebo.

The CDR3: CASSLSGGPQGTQYF. CDR3 sequence (DNA): TGTGCCAGCAGTCTTAGCGGGGGCCCGCAGGGGACCCAGTACTTC. The chain joins TRBV7-2 to TRBJ2-5; 9 positions agree with TRBD2. Germline CDR1 SGHTA, CDR2 FQGNSA. CDR3 length: 15 amino acids. Trimming cost V 6 bases and J 7 bases; bases outside gene matches: 12.

The rearrangement uses TRBV12-3 or TRBV12-4 and TRBJ2-5; D call uncertain. The CDR3 consists of 10 residues. The V end was cut by 8 bases, the J end by 4 bases, with 5 bases between. The CDR3 DNA reads TGTGCCAGCGTGCGAGAGACCCAGTACTTC. It encodes CASVRETQYF.

The V call is TRBV5-4, the J call TRBJ2-5; D may be TRBD2 (5 bases). CDR3 length: 13 amino acids. Between the trimmed V and J ends, which lost 4 bases and 3 bases, there was a span of 10 bases. Germline assignment: CDR1 SGHNT and CDR2 YYREEE (reference sequence). The CDR3 reads CASSHGVKETQYF. The CDR3 DNA reads as TGTGCCAGCAGCCACGGGGTGAAAGAGACCCAGTACTTC.

The chain carries TRBV24-1 and TRBJ2-1; 7 bases are shared with TRBD2. Germline V CDR1 and CDR2: KGHDR, SFDVKD. The CDR3 runs 13 residues. The V and J ends lost 2 bases and 7 bases, in that order; junction bases with no gene match: 1. The CDR3 DNA follows: TGTGCCACCAGTGATTCCGGGGGGAATGAGCAGTTCTTC. Its protein product is CATSDSGGNEQFF.

The rearrangement joins TRBV9 to TRBJ1-2; D unresolved. The CDR3 is 12 residues long. CDR1 SGDLS and CDR2 YYNGEE come from the germline V gene. V was cut by 4 bases and J by 3 bases, with 7 bases left in between. CDR3 in DNA: TGTGCCAGCAGCCCCGGGTACTATGGCTACACCTTC. Amino acids: CASSPGYYGYTF.

V gene TRBV24-1 combines with J gene TRBJ2-1; 14 bases match TRBD2. CDR3 length: 17 residues. The ends lost 4 bases at V and 4 bases at J; junction bases unmatched: 5. Per the germline V gene, CDR1 is KGHDR and CDR2 is SFDVKD. The CDR3: CATSDPGTSGSYNEQFF. CDR3 in DNA: TGTGCCACCAGTGACCCTGGGACTAGCGGGAGTTACAATGAGCAGTTCTTC.

V and J are TRBV4-3 and TRBJ1-5; 7 positions agree with TRBD1. Germline loops: CDR1 LGHNA, CDR2 YSLEER. The CDR3 contains 15 residues. V lost 1 base, J lost 6 bases, and 6 bases stayed unmatched. The CDR3 nucleotides read TGCGCCAGCAGCCAAGCCCGACAGGGAGGTCAGCCCCAGCATTTT. Amino acids: CASSQARQGGQPQHF.

A single count supports this clone. This CDR3 reads CASSEWGFSGNTIYF. The CDR3 nucleotides are TGTGCCAGCAGTGAGTGGGGTTTCTCTGGAAACACCATATATTTT. This chain connects TRBV2 to TRBJ1-3; D gene uncertain. Trimming took off 3 bases at V and 0 bases at J, with 9 bases between the two ends. CDR3 length equals 15 residues. Germline CDR1 SNHLY, CDR2 FYNNEI.

The chain combines TRBV3-1 (or the pseudogene TRBV3-2) with TRBJ1-2; tentative D call: TRBD1 (5 bases). Germline V gene sequence: CDR1 LGHDT, CDR2 YNNKEL (reference sequence). The CDR3 consists of 13 residues. Trimming pared 4 bases from V and 6 bases from J, leaving 12 bases between. Here the CDR3 DNA reads TGTGCCAGCAGCCGGGGCAGGGTAGATGGCTACACCTTC. Protein sequence: CASSRGRVDGYTF.

In its sample, this clone was seen once. The rearrangement joins TRBV19 to TRBJ1-1; 10 bases are shared with TRBD1. The CDR3 is made up of 17 amino acids. Germline V gene sequence: CDR1 LNHDA, CDR2 SQIVND (reference sequence). After removal of 9 bases from V and 1 base from J, the junction contained 14 bases not matched to a gene. The CDR3 bases are TGTGCCAGGGGCCGACAGGGGGCAGAAAAAAGGAACACTGAAGCTTTCTTT. This sequence encodes CARGRQGAEKRNTEAFF.

The rearrangement joins TRBV6-2 or TRBV6-3 to TRBJ2-7, with D possibly TRBD1 on 5 matching bases. V was trimmed by 2 bases and J by 4 bases, leaving 15 bases between them. The CDR3 is made up of 15 amino acids. The germline CDR1 and CDR2 sequences are MNHEY and SVGEGT. CDR3 sequence reads: CASSYGQGSTYEQYV. The CDR3 bases are TGTGCCAGCAGTTACGGGCAGGGTTCGACTTACGAGCAGTACGTC.

CDR3 bases: TGTGCCAGTAGTACCGTAGCGGTGAGCTCCTACAATGAGCAGTTCTTC. Translated: CASSTVAVSSYNEQFF. The chain employs TRBV19 and TRBJ2-1; possibly TRBD2 for D (6 bases). The CDR3 covers 16 residues. CDR1 LNHDA and CDR2 SQIVND come from the germline V gene (reference sequence). V was pared by 4 bases and J by 0 bases, with 13 bases between.

The table lists this clone with a count of one. The chain uses TRBV30 and TRBJ2-3; 7 bases align to TRBD2. There are 17 residues in the CDR3. With 1 base clipped from V and 2 bases from J, the junction kept 12 bases outside the gene matches. CDR1 GTSNPN and CDR2 SVGIG come from the germline V gene (reference sequence). CDR3 in DNA: TGTGCCTGGAGTGAACCCCTGCGGGGGTCTTTCACAGATACGCAGTATTTT. This codes for CAWSEPLRGSFTDTQYF.

The V and J genes are TRBV4-3 and TRBJ2-1, with unresolved D. The V gene lost 1 base and the J gene lost 8 bases, with 3 bases spanning the gap. The germline CDR1 and CDR2 sequences are LGHNA and YSLEER. This CDR3 comprises 11 residues. CDR3 DNA: TGCGCCAGCAGCCAAGGGCATGAGCAGTTCTTC. Its translation: CASSQGHEQFF.

The rearrangement links TRBV6-4 to TRBJ1-4, with D possibly TRBD1 on 6 matching bases. Germline V gene sequence: CDR1 MRHNA, CDR2 SNTAGT. This CDR3 has 16 residues. Trimming cost V 3 bases and J 8 bases, with 19 bases left between them. CDR3 sequence: CASSDRTAFREEKLFF. The CDR3 bases are TGTGCCAGCAGTGATCGGACAGCTTTTAGGGAAGAAAAACTGTTTTTT.

This chain uses TRBV6-5 with TRBJ2-7, with 10 nucleotides matching TRBD1. J lost 4 bases, V lost 6 bases, and 9 bases had no gene match. The CDR3 runs 15 residues. Germline V gene sequence: CDR1 MNHEY, CDR2 SVGAGI. As DNA, the CDR3 is TGTGCCAGCAGAGTGACAGGGGGCAATTGGTACGAGCAGTACTTC. Translating it yields CASRVTGGNWYEQYF.

CDR3 in amino acids: CASSKRTGGNTEAFF. As DNA, the CDR3 is TGTGCCAGCAGCAAGAGGACAGGGGGAAACACTGAAGCTTTCTTT. The gene calls are TRBV9 and TRBJ1-1, with 10 bases matching TRBD1. Germline lookup yields CDR1 SGDLS and CDR2 YYNGEE. Germline trimming cut 4 bases from V and 2 bases from J; bases unmatched to any gene: 5. The CDR3 length is 15 residues.

For the CDR3, the DNA is TGTGCCAGCAGCTTCCCTAAGGACAGGGCAGGCAATCAGCCCCAGCATTTT. The encoded protein is CASSFPKDRAGNQPQHF. The chain carries TRBV11-3 and TRBJ1-5; 8 nucleotides match TRBD1. The CDR3 has 17 residues. The V gene's germline CDR1 is SGHNT and CDR2 YENEEA. V gave up 3 bases and J gave up 2 bases; unmatched junction bases: 9.

To note about this clone: Germline and junction disagree at one end, which may indicate a read error. The rearrangement joins TRBV4-3 to TRBJ1-1; D ambiguous. The CDR3 extends over 14 amino acids. The germline V gene has CDR1 LGHNA and CDR2 YSLEER. DNA of the CDR3: TGCGCCAGCAGCCATGGGATAATGAACGCTGAAGCTTTCTTT. This sequence encodes CASSHGIMNAEAFF.

J is TRBJ1-1 and V is TRBV5-4; 8 bases align to TRBD1. This CDR3 region has 14 residues. The V gene's germline CDR1 is SGHNT and CDR2 YYREEE (reference sequence). After removal of 4 bases from V and 1 base from J, the junction contained 3 bases not matched to a gene. CDR3 loop: CASSLGTGNTEAFF. The CDR3 nucleotides read TGTGCCAGCAGCCTGGGGACAGGGAACACTGAAGCTTTCTTT.

CDR3 DNA: TGCGCCAGCAGCTCTGCGGTTCGGGAGACCCAGTACTTC. It encodes CASSSAVRETQYF. V gene TRBV5-1 combines with J gene TRBJ2-5; D unclear. Deletions cut 3 bases from V and 5 bases from J, with 11 bases between. Per the germline V gene, CDR1 is SGHRS and CDR2 is YFSETQ. The CDR3 contains 13 residues.